Listed below are T cell receptor beta chains from one sample, sequenced in a study of shared clonotypes between healthy human individuals. The data were produced by immunoSEQ multiplex PCR, yet TCRdb's version contains in-frame clones alone and is incomplete. The profile shows about 2 million clones, 95% of them singletons. Specimen: naive CD4+ T cells sorted from blood. All receptors derive from a man aged 18 to 29 in good health. Both conserved end residues are part of each CDR3. A D gene is named only where the DNA matches it firmly. Clone size is stated in some rows and not others, as once, few, many or a class when expanded.

clone_size j_call d_call v_call cdr3_nt cdr3_aa
NA TRBJ2-7 NA TRBV5-1 TGCGCCAGCAGCTTGGGACGGGCGAACTCCTACGAGCAGTACTTC CASSLGRANSYEQYF
NA TRBJ2-6 NA TRBV29-1 TGCAGCGTTGAAGTAAGAGGGACTGGGGCCAACGTCCTGACTTTC CSVEVRGTGANVLTF
NA TRBJ1-2 TRBD1 TRBV7-2 TGTGCCAGCAGCTTAGCCCCAACAGGGGGCTATGGCTACACCTTC CASSLAPTGGYGYTF
NA TRBJ2-1 NA TRBV5-1 TGCGCCAGCAGCCTAGGCCGCGACAGCCTATACAATGAGCAGTTCTTC CASSLGRDSLYNEQFF
NA TRBJ1-1 NA TRBV19 TGTGCCAGTAGGCCGAGGGTGAACACTGAAGCTTTCTTT CASRPRVNTEAFF
NA TRBJ2-1 TRBD1 TRBV11-3 TGTGCCAGCAGCTTAGATCGACAGGGTGGTGAGCAGTTCTTC CASSLDRQGGEQFF
NA TRBJ2-7 TRBD2 TRBV10-2 TGCGCCAGCAGTGAGCCCCGGACAATCGAGCGGGGGGGGTACGAGCAGTACTTC CASSEPRTIERGGYEQYF
NA TRBJ2-7 NA TRBV18 TGTGCCAGCTCACCAGTGAGCACCCCCTACGAGCAGTACTTC CASSPVSTPYEQYF
NA TRBJ2-7 NA TRBV10-3 TGTGCCATCAGTGTCCCTAACTCCTACGAGCAGTACTTC CAISVPNSYEQYF
once TRBJ2-2 NA TRBV27 TGTGCCAGCAGCAATAATAAGGGTGGGGAGCTGTTTTTT CASSNNKGGELFF
NA TRBJ2-1 TRBD2 TRBV10-3 TGTGCCACCCATGGGTCCGGGACTAGCGGGAACAGTGAGCAGTTCTTC CATHGSGTSGNSEQFF
NA TRBJ1-4 TRBD1 TRBV2 TGTGCCAGCATTAGACAGGGGGCTGGCGAAAAACTGTTTTTT CASIRQGAGEKLFF
NA TRBJ1-2 TRBD1 TRBV5-4 TGTGCCAGCAGCCTGGGTGGGACAGGGGGTAACTATGGCTACACCTTC CASSLGGTGGNYGYTF
NA TRBJ1-1 NA TRBV28 TGTGCCAGCAGCTCACGCCCCGGGGACACTGAAGCTTTCTTT CASSSRPGDTEAFF
once TRBJ2-3 NA TRBV5-1 TGCGCCAGCCAACCTCTAGCGCAACCCACAGATACGCAGTATTTT CASQPLAQPTDTQYF
NA TRBJ2-3 TRBD2 TRBV18 TGTGCCAGCTCACGCCTAGCGGGGGTATTGGGGGATACGCAGTATTTT CASSRLAGVLGDTQYF
NA TRBJ2-1 NA TRBV28 TGTGCCAGCTTTCCGGCCGGCTACAATGAGCAGTTCTTC CASFPAGYNEQFF
NA TRBJ2-1 TRBD2 TRBV4-2 TGTGCCAGCAGCCAAGATTCGGGACTAGCGGGAAGGGATGAGCAGTTCTTC CASSQDSGLAGRDEQFF
NA TRBJ2-3 TRBD1 TRBV4-1 TGCGCCAGCAGCCAAGATAGTATGGGACAGGGAACAGATACGCAGTATTTT CASSQDSMGQGTDTQYF
NA TRBJ2-3 TRBD1 TRBV27 TGTGCCAGCAGTTTCTGGAGGCGGACAGGGGCAGATACGCAGTATTTT CASSFWRRTGADTQYF
NA TRBJ1-6 NA TRBV6-5 TGTGCCAGCAGTTACAACCGGAATTCACCCCTCCACTTT CASSYNRNSPLHF
NA TRBJ2-1 TRBD2 TRBV7-8 TGTGCCAGCAGGCCGGGACTAGCGGGGGGCCAGAGCTCCTACAATGAGCAGTTCTTC CASRPGLAGGQSSYNEQFF
NA TRBJ2-7 TRBD2 TRBV7-9 TGTGCCAGCAGCTTAGTGCTACTAGCGGGAGCAAGCGAGCAGTACTTC CASSLVLLAGASEQYF
many TRBJ1-2 NA TRBV30 TGTGCCTGGAGTTTTGTGGGGACAGGCTACACCTTC CAWSFVGTGYTF
NA TRBJ1-6 NA TRBV11-2 TGTGCCAGCAGCCCCGGGGGTAATTCACCCCTCCACTTT CASSPGGNSPLHF
NA TRBJ2-7 NA TRBV2 TGTGCCAGCAGCGATACAGGACGTAATAGGGAGCAGTACTTC CASSDTGRNREQYF
NA TRBJ2-3 NA TRBV30 TGTGCCTGGAGTGGGCCCTACCGAGCGGGTGCTAGCACAGATACGCAGTATTTT CAWSGPYRAGASTDTQYF
NA TRBJ1-2 NA TRBV5-6 TGTGCCAGCAGCGGATCCGGGACCTTTCTTCTAGGCTACACCTTC CASSGSGTFLLGYTF
NA TRBJ2-2 TRBD1 TRBV18 TGTGCCAGCTCTCCGGGACAGGAGAACACCGGGGAGCTGTTTTTT CASSPGQENTGELFF
NA TRBJ2-1 NA TRBV6-6 TGTGCCAGCAGTTACCTAAGAGATGAGCAGTTCTTC CASSYLRDEQFF
NA TRBJ2-5 NA TRBV2 TGTGCCAGCAGCGGATACCAAGAGACCCAGTACTTC CASSGYQETQYF
NA TRBJ2-5 NA TRBV27 TGTGCCAGCAGTTTAAGGGGGCTAGCGAAGCAAGAGACCCAGTACTTC CASSLRGLAKQETQYF
NA TRBJ1-5 NA TRBV5-6 TGTGCCAGCAGCTTGGGGGCTGGGGACCAGCCCCAGCATTTT CASSLGAGDQPQHF
NA TRBJ2-2 TRBD1 TRBV28 TGTGCCAGCAGTCCGCGTCTAGGGGGCAACACCGGGGAGCTGTTTTTT CASSPRLGGNTGELFF
NA TRBJ2-1 NA TRBV30 TGTGCCTGGAGTGTAGCTAGGATCAATGAGCAGTTCTTC CAWSVARINEQFF
NA TRBJ2-3 NA TRBV5-1 TGCGCCAGCAGCGTGGGACGACTAGACGATACGCAGTATTTT CASSVGRLDDTQYF
NA TRBJ2-5 NA TRBV27 TGTGCCAGCAGTCCCGCCCGCCGGGAGACCCAGTACTTC CASSPARRETQYF
NA TRBJ2-3 NA TRBV5-4 TGTGCCAGCAGCTTGGGGGCCCCTAGAGATACGCAGTATTTT CASSLGAPRDTQYF
NA TRBJ1-2 NA TRBV7-2 TGTGCCAGCAGCCCGGGTTTCAGCTCCATGGGCTACACCTTC CASSPGFSSMGYTF
NA TRBJ2-3 TRBD2 TRBV18 TGTGCCAGCTCACCAACGAGCGGGAGAGATACGCAGTATTTT CASSPTSGRDTQYF
NA TRBJ2-7 TRBD2 TRBV4-3 TGCGCCAGCAGCCAAGATTACTCCGGGACTAGCGGGGCTATGACCTCCTACGAGCAGTACTTC CASSQDYSGTSGAMTSYEQYF
NA TRBJ2-5 TRBD1 TRBV18 TGTGCCAGCGACACCGGGACAGGGGAGACCCAGTACTTC CASDTGTGETQYF
NA TRBJ2-7 NA TRBV14 TGTGCCAGCGGAATGGGGGTCGGTCCCCTAAACTTC CASGMGVGPLNF
NA TRBJ2-7 NA TRBV19 TGTGCCAGTCGCCAGACAAATTCCCACGAGCAGTACTTC CASRQTNSHEQYF
NA TRBJ1-5 TRBD1 TRBV2 TGTGCCAGCAGAACAGGGGTTAGCAATCAGCCCCAGCATTTT CASRTGVSNQPQHF
NA TRBJ2-3 TRBD1 TRBV5-6 TGTGCCAGCAGCTTCGGCCCCGGGACAGGGACTTCAGATACGCAGTATTTT CASSFGPGTGTSDTQYF